These 27 T cell receptor beta chains were sequenced from one sample in a study of blood T cell repertoires in COVID-19. Method: immunoSEQ multiplex PCR; TCRdb's copy keeps in-frame clones and lacks some. Found here are approximately 80,000 clones, around three quarters of them singletons; the top ten hold more than 5%. Sequenced material: peripheral blood. These TCRs come from a man aged 45-65 years with active or convalescent COVID-19.

The count of this clone is one. V and J are TRBV6-1 and TRBJ2-2, with 9 bases identical to TRBD2. The junction had 7 bases not matched to a gene; V was cut back by 3 bases and J by 5 bases. Germline CDR1 MNHNS, CDR2 SASEGT. The CDR3 runs 16 residues. Here the CDR3 DNA reads TGTGCCAGCAGTGAGCCTAGCGGGGTAAAAACCGGGGAGCTGTTTTTT. Amino acids: CASSEPSGVKTGELFF.

This clone was counted between two and nine times. This sequence joins TRBV30 and TRBJ2-7, with TRBD1 matching 7 bases. CDR3 size: 14 residues. Germline lookup yields CDR1 GTSNPN and CDR2 SVGIG (reference sequence). The V segment lost 2 bases and the J segment 3 bases; nucleotides outside the gene matches: 7. The CDR3 sequence is CAWSPGTVSYEQYF. As DNA, the CDR3 is TGTGCCTGGAGTCCCGGGACAGTCAGCTACGAGCAGTACTTC.

The V gene is TRBV7-3, the J gene TRBJ1-5, with 8 bases that match TRBD1. The germline CDR1 and CDR2 sequences are SGHTA and FQGTGA. Trimming removed 3 bases from V and 10 bases from J; junction bases left unmatched: 5. The CDR3 is 13 amino acids. This CDR3 reads CASSLDRAQPQHF. The CDR3 DNA reads as TGTGCCAGCAGCTTGGACAGGGCCCAACCCCAGCATTTT.

The genes are TRBV7-9 and TRBJ1-1; D is ambiguous. The CDR3 length is 13 residues. CDR1 is SEHNR, CDR2 FQNEAQ, per germline (reference sequence). V lost 5 bases and J 1 base, leaving 8 bases between the germline ends. This CDR3 reads CASSLSRNTEAFF. The DNA of the CDR3 is TGTGCCAGCAGCCTTAGTCGGAACACTGAAGCTTTCTTT.

The V call is TRBV9, the J call TRBJ1-2, with D possibly being TRBD1 (6 bases). There are 15 residues in the CDR3. Germline V lookup: CDR1 SGDLS, CDR2 YYNGEE. The V end lost 0 bases, the J end lost 4 bases, and 13 bases lay between the germline ends. Here the CDR3 DNA reads TGTGCCAGCAGCGTAGAGGGCCGGACAGCCTATGGCTACACCTTC. Its protein product is CASSVEGRTAYGYTF.

The rearrangement links TRBV19 to TRBJ1-2, with 8 nucleotides matching TRBD1. V lost 4 bases, J lost 7 bases, and 8 bases stayed unmatched. In germline, CDR1 is LNHDA, CDR2 SQIVND (reference sequence). The CDR3 consists of 14 residues. The CDR3 is CASSTSGGAGGYTF. Here the CDR3 DNA reads TGTGCCAGTAGTACCTCAGGGGGCGCTGGTGGCTACACCTTC. Full variable domain (remainder filled in from reference TRBV19 and TRBJ1-2): DGGITQSPKYLFRKEGQNVTLSCEQNLNHDAMYWYRQDPGQGLRLIYYSQIVNDFQKGDIAEGYSVSREKKESFPLTVTSAQKNPTAFYLCASSTSGGAGGYTFGSGTRLTVV.

This clone showed up just once. V usage is TRBV19 and J usage is TRBJ1-5; 7 bases line up with TRBD1. With V trimmed by 8 bases and J by 5 bases, 12 bases remained unmatched. Germline V lookup: CDR1 LNHDA, CDR2 SQIVND (reference sequence). The CDR3 length is 15 residues. Here the CDR3 DNA reads TGTGCCAGTGACCCGAGACAGGGTGGCGATCAGCCCCAGCATTTT. As protein: CASDPRQGGDQPQHF. The variable domain in full, completed from reference TRBV19 and TRBJ1-5, reads DGGITQSPKYLFRKEGQNVTLSCEQNLNHDAMYWYRQDPGQGLRLIYYSQIVNDFQKGDIAEGYSVSREKKESFPLTVTSAQKNPTAFYLCASDPRQGGDQPQHFGDGTRLSIL.

The rearrangement links TRBV5-4 to TRBJ1-6, with D perhaps matching TRBD1 (6 bases). This CDR3 comprises 17 residues. The ends were cut back, 4 bases at V and 5 bases at J, with 19 bases in the middle. Germline values: CDR1 SGHNT, CDR2 YYREEE (reference sequence). The CDR3 DNA reads as TGTGCCAGCAGCGTCGGGCCCAGGGGCGCAGATAATTCACCCCTCCACTTT. Translated: CASSVGPRGADNSPLHF.

V is TRBV20-1 and J is TRBJ2-1; a possible D gene is TRBD2 (7 bases). The CDR3 totals 14 residues. Germline-derived CDR1 and CDR2 are DFQATT and SNEGSKA (reference sequence). V was pared by 3 bases and J by 4 bases, with 13 bases between. The CDR3 DNA reads as TGCAGTGCTAGTGGCGGGGGCAAATACAATGAGCAGTTCTTC. Translation: CSASGGGKYNEQFF.

The chain links TRBV7-9 to TRBJ1-5; maybe TRBD1 (6 bases). Looked up from germline, CDR1 is SEHNR and CDR2 is FQNEAQ (reference sequence). Trimming removed 5 bases at V and 3 bases at J, with 8 bases between. The CDR3 loop spans 13 amino acids. The CDR3 loop reads CASSRDNNQPQHF. The CDR3, as DNA: TGTGCCAGCAGCCGGGACAACAATCAGCCCCAGCATTTT.

The chain has TRBV12-3 or TRBV12-4 and TRBJ1-5, with TRBD1 matching over 9 bases. The V gene end was trimmed by 6 bases and the J gene end by 4 bases; junction bases not matched to a gene: 1. CDR3 length: 13 residues. DNA of the CDR3: TGTGCCAGCAGGACAGGGGGTAATCAGCCCCAGCATTTT. Encoded protein: CASRTGGNQPQHF.

The V gene is TRBV20-1, the J gene TRBJ2-7; D possibly corresponds to TRBD2 (5 bases). Germline V gives CDR1 DFQATT, CDR2 SNEGSKA (reference sequence). V was trimmed by 6 bases and J by 3 bases, leaving 9 bases between them. CDR3 length equals 11 residues. The DNA of the CDR3 is TGCAGTGCGCCCGGGGACTACGAGCAGTACTTC. Protein sequence: CSAPGDYEQYF.

The J gene is TRBJ1-1, the V gene TRBV10-3; 10 bases align to TRBD1. Unmatched junction bases numbered 10, after V lost 6 bases and J lost 0 bases. The CDR3 is 17 residues long. Looked up from germline, CDR1 is ENHRY and CDR2 is SYGVKD. The CDR3 coding sequence is TGTGCCATCAGCGGGAGGGACAGGGGTTACATGAACACTGAAGCTTTCTTT. Amino acid sequence: CAISGRDRGYMNTEAFF.

The CDR3 loop is CASSPAGGGNIQYF. The CDR3 DNA is TGTGCCAGCAGCCCGGCAGGAGGTGGAAACATTCAGTACTTC. The chain combines TRBV7-2 with TRBJ2-4, with D maybe TRBD2 (5 bases). The V and J ends lost 5 bases and 6 bases respectively, with 14 bases between them. Per the germline V gene, CDR1 is SGHTA and CDR2 is FQGNSA. CDR3 length: 14 residues.

The rearrangement joins TRBV5-1 to TRBJ2-1, with 11 positions matching TRBD1. J lost 0 bases, V lost 0 bases, and 8 bases had no gene match. The CDR3 loop spans 19 amino acids. Germline V gene data show CDR1 as SGHRS and CDR2 as YFSETQ. CDR3 bases: TGCGCCAGCAGCTTGGAGGGGACAGGGGGATGGGGCTCCTACAATGAGCAGTTCTTC. Translation gives CASSLEGTGGWGSYNEQFF. Full variable domain (missing parts from reference TRBV5-1 and TRBJ2-1): KAGVTQTPRYLIKTRGQQVTLSCSPISGHRSVSWYQQTPGQGLQFLFEYFSETQRNKGNFPGRFSGRQFSNSRSEMNVSTLELGDSALYLCASSLEGTGGWGSYNEQFFGPGTRLTVL.

This clone was counted once. This rearrangement joins TRBV7-2 to TRBJ1-2; 9 bases agree with TRBD1. With 1 base clipped from V and 6 bases from J, the junction kept 3 bases outside the gene matches. This CDR3 comprises 14 residues. Germline V gives CDR1 SGHTA, CDR2 FQGNSA. In nucleotides, the CDR3 is TGTGCCAGCAGCTTAGAACAGGGGGCTGATGGCTACACCTTC. It codes for CASSLEQGADGYTF.

This clone was seen more than once but under ten times. V usage is TRBV27 and J usage is TRBJ2-7, with D perhaps TRBD2 (6 bases). Germline CDR1 and CDR2: MNHEY and SMNVEV (reference sequence). V was cut by 6 bases and J by 6 bases, with 18 bases left in between. This CDR3 has 14 residues. The CDR3 nucleotides are TGTGCCAGCAGAAGTAGTAGGGACTTCGGCGAGCAGTACTTC. This codes for CASRSSRDFGEQYF.

The chain carries TRBV18 and TRBJ1-3, with no clear D. This CDR3 has 14 residues. The germline V and J ends were trimmed by 0 bases and 7 bases, with 10 bases remaining between them. The germline V gene encodes CDR1 KGHSH and CDR2 LQKENI. The CDR3 sequence: CASSPPGGGNTIYF. CDR3 DNA sequence: TGTGCCAGCTCACCACCGGGAGGTGGGAACACCATATATTTT.

The V call is TRBV5-5, the J call TRBJ2-1; tentative D call: TRBD2 (5 bases). The CDR3 loop spans 16 amino acids. V was cut by 6 bases and J by 1 base, with 17 bases left in between. Per germline, CDR1 SGHKS and CDR2 YYEKEE (reference sequence). In DNA, the CDR3 is TGTGCCAGCACCCTGCCCCCCGGGGATTCCTACAATGAGCAGTTCTTC. Translated: CASTLPPGDSYNEQFF.

The chain carries TRBV6-6 and TRBJ2-7; 8 bases fit TRBD1. V was clipped by 6 bases and J by 3 bases; unmatched bases: 7. Germline values: CDR1 MNHNY, CDR2 SVGAGI (reference sequence). This CDR3 region has 14 residues. The CDR3 protein is CASRSGTGRYEQYF. In DNA form, the CDR3 reads TGTGCCAGCAGGTCCGGGACAGGCCGCTACGAGCAGTACTTC.

In the case of this clone: The junction differs from germline at one of its ends, possibly a read error. This sequence joins TRBV4-3 and TRBJ1-1; no clear D. CDR1 is LGHNA, CDR2 YSLEER, per germline. The CDR3 runs to 15 residues. In DNA form, the CDR3 reads TGCGCCCGCAGCCGCCGGGGTTTCATGAACACTGAAGCTTTCTTT. This translates into CARSRRGFMNTEAFF.

This clone was seen at least ten times. Other DNA sequences in the sample encode the same CDR3. The chain joins TRBV6-6 to TRBJ2-5; D possibly corresponds to TRBD2 (7 bases). The V gene lost 0 bases and the J gene lost 1 base, with 12 bases spanning the gap. Germline V gives CDR1 MNHNY, CDR2 SVGAGI (reference sequence). The CDR3 extends over 16 amino acids. The CDR3 protein is CASSYSTRGGQETQYF. The CDR3 DNA sequence: TGTGCCAGCAGTTACTCGACGAGGGGGGGCCAAGAGACCCAGTACTTC.

The chain couples TRBV5-8 to TRBJ1-6; D is possibly TRBD1 (6 bases). CDR1 is SGHTS and CDR2 is YDEGEE in the germline V gene. V lost 4 bases and J 7 bases, leaving 15 bases between the germline ends. The CDR3 extends over 15 amino acids. In nucleotides, the CDR3 is TGTGCCAGCAGCACCAGGGGAACGGGGAATTCACCCCTCCACTTT. Protein: CASSTRGTGNSPLHF.

The chain has TRBV5-4 and TRBJ2-6; perhaps TRBD1 as D (6 bases). Germline CDR1 and CDR2: SGHNT and YYREEE (reference sequence). Trimming removed 0 bases from V and 2 bases from J, with 6 bases in between. This CDR3 contains 15 residues. CDR3 residues: CASSLEGAGANVLTF. CDR3 in DNA: TGTGCCAGCAGCTTGGAGGGGGCTGGGGCCAACGTCCTGACTTTC.

The chain links TRBV6-2 or TRBV6-3 to TRBJ1-2; the match to TRBD1 covers 9 bases. The CDR3 totals 14 residues. J was trimmed by 4 bases and V by 6 bases; bases with no gene match: 6. Germline V CDR1 and CDR2: MNHEY, SVGEGT. The CDR3 bases are TGTGCCAGCAGCCTTTGGGGACAGGGCTATGGCTACACCTTC. Translation: CASSLWGQGYGYTF.

The rearrangement joins TRBV19 to TRBJ1-6, with a tentative D call TRBD1 (5 bases). The CDR3 consists of 13 residues. Trimming removed 4 bases from V and 7 bases from J, with 8 bases in between. Germline assignment: CDR1 LNHDA and CDR2 SQIVND (reference sequence). The CDR3 loop reads CASSSNRNSPLHF. CDR3 DNA sequence: TGTGCCAGTAGTAGCAACAGGAATTCACCCCTCCACTTT.

This clone turned up a few times. The genes are TRBV7-9 and TRBJ2-1; the D gene is possibly TRBD2 (6 bases). CDR1 and CDR2 (germline): SEHNR, FQNEAQ (reference sequence). The CDR3 runs to 13 residues. Trimming shortened V by 4 bases and J by 7 bases, and 11 bases separated the two germline ends. DNA for the CDR3: TGTGCCAGCAGCTCGTCAGGGAGGAATGAGCAGTTCTTC. Residues: CASSSSGRNEQFF.